The 23 T cell receptor beta chains below all came from one sample that was sequenced in a study of blood T cell repertoires in COVID-19. Clones were read by immunoSEQ multiplex PCR, and TCRdb kept only the in-frame ones, dropping some. The sample yields about 250,000 clones, about 89% seen once. The sample was peripheral blood. The receptors shown here come from a woman aged 60-70 years who had recovered from COVID-19.

CDR3 protein: CASSLVPQGANEQFF. CDR3 nucleotide sequence: TGTGCCAGCAGCTTAGTGCCGCAGGGGGCTAATGAGCAGTTCTTC. The V gene is TRBV11-2, the J gene TRBJ2-1; 8 positions agree with TRBD1. The junction had 6 bases not matched to a gene; V was cut back by 1 base and J by 7 bases. The CDR3 extends over 15 amino acids. CDR1 SGHAT and CDR2 FQNNGV come from the germline V gene.

The genes are TRBV6-5 and TRBJ2-3; the match to TRBD1 covers 10 bases. This CDR3 comprises 15 residues. Unmatched junction bases numbered 9, after V lost 4 bases and J lost 8 bases. Germline V lookup: CDR1 MNHEY, CDR2 SVGAGI. In DNA form, the CDR3 reads TGTGCCAGCAGTTCCGGGACAGGGGTAGCAGGTACGCAGTATTTT. This gives the protein CASSSGTGVAGTQYF.

The chain is built from TRBV7-2 and TRBJ1-2; a weak D match, TRBD1 (6 bases). This CDR3 contains 15 residues. Trimming took off 5 bases at V and 7 bases at J, with 20 bases between the two ends. Per the germline V gene, CDR1 is SGHTA and CDR2 is FQGNSA. The CDR3 nucleotides read TGTGCCAGCAGCCAGGCATGGGCAGGGGTATCTGGCTACACCTTC. Protein sequence: CASSQAWAGVSGYTF.

Remarks on this clone: The sample holds other DNA sequences that translate to the same CDR3. This chain links TRBV20-1 with TRBJ1-2, with D uncertain. The length of the CDR3 is 11 residues. The V and J ends lost 5 bases and 2 bases respectively, with 6 bases between them. Germline V gives CDR1 DFQATT, CDR2 SNEGSKA (reference sequence). DNA of the CDR3: TGCAGTGCTCCGGTAAACTATGGCTACACCTTC. Amino acids: CSAPVNYGYTF.

This chain joins TRBV5-1 and TRBJ1-3; D gene ambiguous. The CDR3 totals 13 residues. Between the trimmed V and J ends, which lost 4 bases and 4 bases, there was a span of 9 bases. Germline CDR1 is SGHRS and CDR2 is YFSETQ. CDR3 sequence: CASSVESGNTIYF. The CDR3 bases are TGCGCCAGCAGCGTGGAATCAGGAAACACCATATATTTT.

The genes are TRBV6-6 and TRBJ1-5, with 9 bases lining up with TRBD1. This CDR3 has 15 amino acids. The V gene end was trimmed by 7 bases and the J gene end by 1 base; junction bases not matched to a gene: 5. The germline CDR1 and CDR2 sequences are MNHNY and SVGAGI (reference sequence). The CDR3 loop is CASTRQGESNQPQHF. The CDR3 DNA reads as TGTGCCAGCACCAGACAGGGGGAGAGCAATCAGCCCCAGCATTTT.

The chain has TRBV11-3 and TRBJ2-1; 7 positions agree with TRBD1. The CDR3 contains 15 residues. Losses at the gene ends were 5 bases for V and 3 bases for J; bases not matched to a gene: 7. CDR1 and CDR2 (germline): SGHNT, YENEEA. CDR3 loop: CASSRRGPIYNEQFF. CDR3 in DNA: TGTGCCAGCAGCCGTAGGGGGCCGATCTACAATGAGCAGTTCTTC.

Concerning this clone: A much larger clone sits a single nucleotide away, making a read error possible. Other DNA sequences in this sample translate to the same CDR3. The chain combines TRBV3-1 (or the pseudogene TRBV3-2) with TRBJ1-5; 8 nucleotides match TRBD1. The junction had 14 bases not matched to a gene; V was cut back by 4 bases and J by 0 bases. The CDR3 consists of 19 residues. CDR1 and CDR2 (germline): LGHDT, YNNKEL (reference sequence). In DNA, the CDR3 is TGTGCCAGCAGCCCTATCCCAGGACAGGGCTTTTATAGCAATCAGCCCCAGCATTTT. Translated: CASSPIPGQGFYSNQPQHF.

The V gene is TRBV7-3, the J gene TRBJ2-1, with TRBD2 identical over 10 bases. CDR1 SGHTA and CDR2 FQGTGA come from the germline V gene. The CDR3 spans 16 residues. J lost 8 bases, V lost 2 bases, and 9 bases had no gene match. This chain's CDR3 is CASSLGSSGGGYEQFF. In DNA, the CDR3 is TGTGCCAGCAGCTTAGGATCCAGCGGGGGGGGCTATGAGCAGTTCTTC.

CDR3 protein: CASSQDPAREQPQHF. The CDR3 coding sequence is TGCGCCAGCAGCCAAGATCCCGCCCGGGAACAGCCCCAGCATTTT. This chain uses TRBV4-1 with TRBJ1-5; no clear D gene. The V end was cut by 0 bases, the J end by 7 bases, with 13 bases between. This CDR3 is 15 amino acids long. Germline-derived CDR1 and CDR2 are MGHRA and YSYEKL.

The CDR3 nucleotides read TGTGCCAGCAGCTTACTACAGGGGTTTAAAAATCAGCCCCAGCATTTT. Its protein product is CASSLLQGFKNQPQHF. The V gene is TRBV7-8, the J gene TRBJ1-5; TRBD1 matches 7 bases. V dropped 2 bases and J dropped 4; count of bases not matched to a gene: 8. The CDR3 extends over 16 amino acids. Per germline, CDR1 SGHVS and CDR2 FQNEAQ. The full variable domain, in which reference TRBV7-8 and TRBJ1-5 provide the parts outside the CDR3, is GAGVSQSPRYKVAKRGQDVALRCDPISGHVSLFWYQQALGQGPEFLTYFQNEAQLDKSGLPSDRFFAERPEGSVSTLKIQRTQQEDSAVYLCASSLLQGFKNQPQHFGDGTRLSIL.

V gene TRBV5-4 combines with J gene TRBJ2-1; no clear D gene. Trimming shortened V by 4 bases and J by 0 bases, and 11 bases separated the two germline ends. Germline CDR1 SGHNT, CDR2 YYREEE (reference sequence). CDR3 size: 15 residues. CDR3 amino acids: CASSRTRSSYNEQFF. CDR3 sequence (DNA): TGTGCCAGCAGCCGTACAAGAAGCTCCTACAATGAGCAGTTCTTC.

The chain joins TRBV20-1 to TRBJ2-2; 10 nucleotides match TRBD2. The germline gives CDR1 DFQATT, CDR2 SNEGSKA (reference sequence). Trimming took 3 bases from V and 2 from J; bases not matched to a gene: 6. The CDR3 is 16 residues long. The CDR3 sequence is CSASRAGGLNTGELFF. The CDR3 DNA reads as TGCAGTGCTAGTCGAGCGGGGGGGCTCAACACCGGGGAGCTGTTTTTT.

The chain has TRBV4-1 and TRBJ2-7; possible D gene TRBD2, 6 bases. This CDR3 spans 16 amino acids. V was cut by 0 bases and J by 5 bases, with 17 bases left in between. Germline CDR1 reads MGHRA; CDR2 reads YSYEKL. The CDR3, as DNA: TGCGCCAGCAGCCAAGATCCACCGACTAGGGGCGACGAGCAGTACTTC. This gives the protein CASSQDPPTRGDEQYF.

This clone showed up just once. The J gene is TRBJ2-6, the V gene TRBV18, with 10 bases matching TRBD1. Germline V gives CDR1 KGHSH, CDR2 LQKENI. CDR3 length: 16 amino acids. After removal of 5 bases from V and 4 bases from J, the junction contained 5 bases not matched to a gene. CDR3 nucleotides: TGTGCCAGCTCAACGACAGGGGGCGCAGGGGCCAACGTCCTGACTTTC. Its protein product is CASSTTGGAGANVLTF.

The chain links TRBV5-1 to TRBJ1-3; no reliable D call. The CDR3 contains 14 residues. Trimming took off 4 bases at V and 1 base at J, with 9 bases between the two ends. Germline lookup yields CDR1 SGHRS and CDR2 YFSETQ. In DNA, the CDR3 is TGCGCCAGCAGCCCAACAACATCTGGAAACACCATATATTTT. The encoded protein is CASSPTTSGNTIYF.

The table lists this clone with a count of one. CDR3 residues: CASSQARRVSSYEQYF. The CDR3, as DNA: TGTGCCAGCAGCCAAGCGCGACGGGTTAGCTCCTACGAGCAGTACTTC. V gene TRBV4-2 combines with J gene TRBJ2-7; D unclear. Germline lookup yields CDR1 LGHNA and CDR2 YNFKEQ. The CDR3 sequence is 16 residues long. The V and J ends lost 1 base and 0 bases respectively, with 13 bases between them.

The rearrangement uses TRBV7-3 and TRBJ2-3, with D unresolved. Trimming shortened V by 4 bases and J by 4 bases, and 6 bases separated the two germline ends. This CDR3 has 12 residues. Germline V CDR1 and CDR2: SGHTA, FQGTGA. The CDR3 coding sequence is TGTGCCAGCAGCTCCCATCCAGATACGCAGTATTTT. It specifies CASSSHPDTQYF.

The rearrangement joins TRBV4-3 to TRBJ2-7, with a weak D call TRBD1 (5 bases). The length of the CDR3 is 14 residues. Germline values: CDR1 LGHNA, CDR2 YSLEER. Trimming stripped 1 base from V and 5 bases from J, with 12 bases between. CDR3 residues: CASSQGQGSDEQYF. As DNA, the CDR3 is TGCGCCAGCAGCCAAGGCCAGGGATCCGACGAGCAGTACTTC.

The chain combines TRBV11-2 with TRBJ1-6, with D possibly being TRBD1 (5 bases). Germline V gene sequence: CDR1 SGHAT, CDR2 FQNNGV. The CDR3 consists of 15 residues. V was trimmed by 1 base and J by 8 bases, leaving 12 bases between them. CDR3 region: CASSLGGGYYSPLHF. The DNA of the CDR3 is TGTGCCAGCAGCTTAGGGGGGGGGTACTATTCACCCCTCCACTTT.

V and J are TRBV5-8 and TRBJ2-2; 11 bases match TRBD1. V dropped 6 bases and J dropped 0; count of bases not matched to a gene: 13. The CDR3 has 19 amino acids. CDR1 is SGHTS, CDR2 YDEGEE, per germline. The CDR3: CASTLFPGQGAPNTGELFF. The CDR3 DNA follows: TGTGCCAGCACCCTTTTCCCCGGACAGGGGGCTCCGAACACCGGGGAGCTGTTTTTT.

The J gene is TRBJ2-1, the V gene TRBV18; 9 bases match TRBD2. Per germline, CDR1 KGHSH and CDR2 LQKENI. The V gene end was trimmed by 2 bases and the J gene end by 8 bases; junction bases not matched to a gene: 10. CDR3 length equals 16 residues. The CDR3 nucleotides are TGTGCCAGCTCACCAGTACTCGCGGGGGGGCCATATGAGCAGTTCTTC. Its protein is CASSPVLAGGPYEQFF.

The CDR3 here is CASSPSRTVNTEAFF. For the CDR3, the DNA is TGTGCCAGTAGTCCCTCTCGGACAGTGAACACTGAAGCTTTCTTT. The genes are TRBV19 and TRBJ1-1; TRBD1 is a possible D gene (6 bases). CDR3 size: 15 residues. From germline, CDR1 is LNHDA and CDR2 SQIVND (reference sequence). The V end was cut by 5 bases, the J end by 0 bases, with 13 bases between. The entire variable domain, with the rest obtained from reference TRBV19 and TRBJ1-1, is as follows: DGGITQSPKYLFRKEGQNVTLSCEQNLNHDAMYWYRQDPGQGLRLIYYSQIVNDFQKGDIAEGYSVSREKKESFPLTVTSAQKNPTAFYLCASSPSRTVNTEAFFGQGTRLTVV.